This TCR beta chain is from a study of graft-versus-host responses after intestinal transplantation (dated by TCRdb to about 2021). Study-level background: Multivisceral, liver-intestinal, or isolated intestinal transplants were received by the recipients. Every recipient was given anti-thymocyte globulin induction, then maintenance tacrolimus and steroids for around three years. Graft-versus-host and host-versus-graft alloreactive T cell clones were tracked in the graft, circulation and bone marrow after intestinal transplantation using bulk TCR-beta CDR3 sequencing. To identify alloreactive clones, pre-transplant mixed lymphocyte reaction products were sequenced and compared with unstimulated pre-transplant donor and recipient T cells. The cohort enrolled under 25 intestinal transplant recipients including one retransplant, and a few patients lacking pretransplant specimens were excluded. A peak of at least 4% donor T cells among recipient peripheral blood mononuclear cells was the definition used for donor T cell macrochimerism. Instead of going to the commercial service, samples from a few later patients were sequenced in-house on an Illumina MiSeq and processed with MiXCR.

Sample time point, as interpreted from the label and publication: cells obtained before transplantation from donor or recipient. Mixed lymphocyte reactions plated approximately 200,000 CFSE-labeled pre-transplant responders with approximately 200,000 irradiated violet-dye-labeled stimulators and were cultured for 6 days. After the mixed lymphocyte reaction, proliferating CD3+CD4+CFSE-low and CD3+CD8+CFSE-low responder cells were FACS-sorted on a BD Influx sorter. Unmatched junction bases come to 8, with V trimmed by 6 bases and J by 3 bases. Sequences SQVTM (CDR1) and ANQGSEA (CDR2) are obtained from the germline V gene. From its cysteine to its phenylalanine, the CDR3 spans 14 amino acids. The retained sequence is limited to the CDR3, 42 bases, with the frame set at the first base. Library method: the immunoSEQ multiplex PCR assay. For most patients, genomic DNA was isolated with the Qiagen DNeasy Blood and Tissue Kit and shipped frozen to Adaptive Biotechnologies for TCR sequencing. For most patients, high-throughput TCR-beta CDR3 sequencing of genomic DNA was performed by Adaptive Biotechnologies. For the original study's pipeline: TCR sequencing data were retrieved from Adaptive's ImmunoSEQ software for around 20 patients, whereas three other patients were processed with MiXCR and VDJtools. To correct CD4 versus CD8 sorting errors, sequences present in both subsets at a frequency ratio below 5:1 were removed. CDR3 nucleotide sequences shared by donor and recipient were removed because the origin of these sequences could not be assigned. Alloreactive clones required at least 2-fold expansion over unstimulated cells and minimum CFSE-low frequency of 0.002% (template counts) or 0.001% (read counts). Clones detected in sequenced pre-transplant spleen, lymph node, or MLR CFSE-low populations of the donor or recipient were defined as mappable. The cumulative frequency of alloreactive clones was calculated as a percentage of all sequences, weighted by copy number. TCRdb stores this immuneACCESS table with in-frame sequences only. Part of the clones is absent; in the studies checked, under half of the shortfall reflects unresolved V genes, and no reason is known for the rest. Clone size and the V and J calls come from that table; the DNA yielded D and trimming. Within this sample are 5,000 or so clones, with 25% to 35% of them counted one time only. The ten biggest clones cover under 6% of the sample.

Broad study findings and their caveats: GvH clones were detected in recipient bone marrow, and some of these GvH clones were observed earlier in ileal mucosa or blood, consistent with an intestinal mucosal origin. Conclusions were limited by the relatively low number and heterogeneity of intestinal transplant patients. Peak levels of circulating GvH clones were associated with declines in HvG clones early after transplant. Patients with donor T cell macrochimerism had high GvH to HvG T cell clonal ratios in their allografts.

This clone was detected a few times. Base qualities are not provided; no much larger clone lies one nucleotide away. The chain is encoded by TRBV29-1 joined to TRBJ2-3; TRBD1 matches 8 bases in the middle. This clonotype originated in a human patient who was an organ donor for intestinal transplantation. The sample consisted of alloreactive CD4+ T cells from a mixed lymphocyte reaction culture, taken before transplantation. The cell subset or site label, read with the paper, signifies: CFSE-low proliferating T cells sorted from roughly 6-day pre-transplant mixed lymphocyte reaction (GvH or HvG direction). The encoded CDR3 is CSVRGTGWTDTQYF. The sequence in DNA is TGCAGCGTCCGAGGGACAGGTTGGACAGATACGCAGTATTTT.